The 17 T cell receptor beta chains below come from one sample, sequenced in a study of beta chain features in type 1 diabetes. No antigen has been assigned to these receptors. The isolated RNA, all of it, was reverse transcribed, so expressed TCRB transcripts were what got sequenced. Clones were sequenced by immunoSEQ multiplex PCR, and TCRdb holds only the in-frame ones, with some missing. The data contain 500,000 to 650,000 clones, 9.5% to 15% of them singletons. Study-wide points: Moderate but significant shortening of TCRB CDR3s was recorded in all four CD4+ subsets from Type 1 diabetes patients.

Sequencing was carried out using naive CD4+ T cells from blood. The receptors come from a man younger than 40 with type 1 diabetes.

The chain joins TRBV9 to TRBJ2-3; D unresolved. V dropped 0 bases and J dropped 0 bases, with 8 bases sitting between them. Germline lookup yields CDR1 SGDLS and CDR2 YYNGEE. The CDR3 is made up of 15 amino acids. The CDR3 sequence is CASSVDELSTDTQYF. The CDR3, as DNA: TGTGCCAGCAGCGTAGATGAACTGAGCACAGATACGCAGTATTTT.

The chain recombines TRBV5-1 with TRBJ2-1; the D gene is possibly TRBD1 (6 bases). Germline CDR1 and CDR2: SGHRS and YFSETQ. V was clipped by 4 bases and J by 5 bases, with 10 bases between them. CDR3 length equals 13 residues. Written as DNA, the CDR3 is TGCGCCAGCAGCCTTTCAGGGGACAATGAGCAGTTCTTC. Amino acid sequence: CASSLSGDNEQFF.

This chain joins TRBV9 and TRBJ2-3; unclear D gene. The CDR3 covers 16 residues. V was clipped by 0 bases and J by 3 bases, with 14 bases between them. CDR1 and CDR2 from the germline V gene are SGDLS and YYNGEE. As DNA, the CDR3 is TGTGCCAGCAGCGTAGAGGCCAGGACCAAAACAGATACGCAGTATTTT. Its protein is CASSVEARTKTDTQYF.

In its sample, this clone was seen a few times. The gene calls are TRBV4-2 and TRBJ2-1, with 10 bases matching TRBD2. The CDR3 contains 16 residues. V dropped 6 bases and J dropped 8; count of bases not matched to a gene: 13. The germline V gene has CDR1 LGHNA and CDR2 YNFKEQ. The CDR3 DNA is TGTGCCAGCAGACCATCCAAGATAGCGGGGGGCGATGAGCAGTTCTTC. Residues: CASRPSKIAGGDEQFF.

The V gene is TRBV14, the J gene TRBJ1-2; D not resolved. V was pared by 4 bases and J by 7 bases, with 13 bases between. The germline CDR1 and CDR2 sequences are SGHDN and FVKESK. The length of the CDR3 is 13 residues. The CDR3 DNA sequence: TGTGCCAGCAGCCTACAAACAGAATTTGGCTACACCTTC. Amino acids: CASSLQTEFGYTF.

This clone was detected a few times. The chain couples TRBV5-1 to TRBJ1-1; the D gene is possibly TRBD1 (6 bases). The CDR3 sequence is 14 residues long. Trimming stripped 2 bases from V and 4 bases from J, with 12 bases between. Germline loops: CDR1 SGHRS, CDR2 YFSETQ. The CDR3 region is CASSLQGSVTEAFF. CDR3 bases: TGCGCCAGCAGCTTACAGGGTTCGGTCACTGAAGCTTTCTTT.

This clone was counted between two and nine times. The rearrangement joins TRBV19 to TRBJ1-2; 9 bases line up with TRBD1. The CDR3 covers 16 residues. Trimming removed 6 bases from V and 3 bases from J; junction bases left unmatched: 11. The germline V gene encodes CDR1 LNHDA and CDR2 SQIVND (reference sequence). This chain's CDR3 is CASSLPSTGGDYGYTF. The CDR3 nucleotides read TGTGCCAGTAGCCTACCATCGACAGGGGGTGACTATGGCTACACCTTC.

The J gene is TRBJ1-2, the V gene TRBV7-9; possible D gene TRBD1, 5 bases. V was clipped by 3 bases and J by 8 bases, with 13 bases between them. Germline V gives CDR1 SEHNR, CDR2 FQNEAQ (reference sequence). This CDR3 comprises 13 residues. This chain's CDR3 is CASSFHGGDGYTF. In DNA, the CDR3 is TGTGCCAGCAGCTTTCATGGGGGAGACGGCTACACCTTC.

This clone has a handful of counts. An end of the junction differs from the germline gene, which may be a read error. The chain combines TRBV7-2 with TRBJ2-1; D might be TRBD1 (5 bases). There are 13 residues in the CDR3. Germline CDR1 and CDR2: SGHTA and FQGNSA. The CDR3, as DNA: TGCGCCAGCAGCCCGGACACAAACAATGAGCAGTTCTTC. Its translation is CASSPDTNNEQFF.

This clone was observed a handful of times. The CDR3, as DNA: TGTGCCAGCAGCCAAGATCCGGGGAGGTATGAAAAACTGTTTTTT. It specifies CASSQDPGRYEKLFF. The chain joins TRBV4-2 to TRBJ1-4; D remains unclear. The CDR3 contains 15 residues. Per the germline V gene, CDR1 is LGHNA and CDR2 is YNFKEQ. With 0 bases removed from V and 6 bases from J, the gap between germline ends came to 11 bases.

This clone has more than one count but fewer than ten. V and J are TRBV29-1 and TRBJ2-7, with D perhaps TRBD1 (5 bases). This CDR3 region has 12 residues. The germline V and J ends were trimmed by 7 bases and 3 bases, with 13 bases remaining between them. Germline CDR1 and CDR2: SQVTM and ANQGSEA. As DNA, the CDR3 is TGCAGCGGGGGCCGGACAAACTACGAGCAGTACTTC. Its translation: CSGGRTNYEQYF.

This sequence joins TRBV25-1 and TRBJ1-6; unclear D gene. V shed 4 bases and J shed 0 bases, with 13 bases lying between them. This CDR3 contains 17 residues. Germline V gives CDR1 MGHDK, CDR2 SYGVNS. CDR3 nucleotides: TGTGCCAGCAGTGGACGGACGGAAAGCTCCTATAATTCACCCCTCCACTTT. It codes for CASSGRTESSYNSPLHF.

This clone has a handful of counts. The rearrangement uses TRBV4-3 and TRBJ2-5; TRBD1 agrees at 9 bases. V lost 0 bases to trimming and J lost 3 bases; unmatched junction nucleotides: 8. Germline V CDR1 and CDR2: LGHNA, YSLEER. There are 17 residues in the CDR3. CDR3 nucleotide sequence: TGCGCCAGCAGCCAAGAGACAGGGGGTGAAGGCGAAGAGACCCAGTACTTC. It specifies CASSQETGGEGEETQYF.

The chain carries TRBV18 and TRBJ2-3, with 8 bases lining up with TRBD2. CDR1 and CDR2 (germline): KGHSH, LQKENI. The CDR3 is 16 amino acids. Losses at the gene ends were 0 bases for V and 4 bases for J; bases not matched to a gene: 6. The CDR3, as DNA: TGTGCCAGCTCACCACCGAACGGGGGGGACTCAGATACGCAGTATTTT. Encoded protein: CASSPPNGGDSDTQYF.

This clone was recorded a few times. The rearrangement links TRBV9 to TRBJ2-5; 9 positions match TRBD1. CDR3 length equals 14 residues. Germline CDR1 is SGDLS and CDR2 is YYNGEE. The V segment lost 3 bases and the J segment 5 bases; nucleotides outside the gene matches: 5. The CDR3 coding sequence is TGTGCCAGCAGCGGGACAGGGGCCAGGGAGACCCAGTACTTC. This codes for CASSGTGARETQYF.

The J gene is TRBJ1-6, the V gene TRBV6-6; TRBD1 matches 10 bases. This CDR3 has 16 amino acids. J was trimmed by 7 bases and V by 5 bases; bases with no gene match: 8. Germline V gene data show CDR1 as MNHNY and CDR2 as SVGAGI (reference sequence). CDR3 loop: CASSHATGGGNSPLHF. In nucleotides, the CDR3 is TGTGCCAGCAGTCACGCGACAGGGGGCGGCAATTCACCCCTCCACTTT.

The CDR3 spells CASSQGGGGGAADTQYF. CDR3 in DNA: TGTGCCAGCAGCCAAGGGGGCGGCGGGGGGGCCGCAGATACGCAGTATTTT. The V and J genes are TRBV4-2 and TRBJ2-3, with 9 bases lining up with TRBD2. V trimming: 1 base; J trimming: 4 bases; junction bases outside the gene matches: 9. CDR3 length: 17 residues. Germline CDR1 LGHNA, CDR2 YNFKEQ.